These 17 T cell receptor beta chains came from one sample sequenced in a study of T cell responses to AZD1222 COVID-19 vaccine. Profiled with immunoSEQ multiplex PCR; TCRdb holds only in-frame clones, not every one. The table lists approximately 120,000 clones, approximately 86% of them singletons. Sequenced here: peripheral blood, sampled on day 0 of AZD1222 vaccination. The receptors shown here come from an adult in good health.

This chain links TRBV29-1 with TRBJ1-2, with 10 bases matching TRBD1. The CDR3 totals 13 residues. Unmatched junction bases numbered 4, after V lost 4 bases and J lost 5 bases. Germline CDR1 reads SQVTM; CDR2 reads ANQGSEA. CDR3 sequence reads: CSVGDRGGYGYTF. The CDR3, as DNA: TGCAGCGTTGGGGACAGGGGTGGGTATGGCTACACCTTC.

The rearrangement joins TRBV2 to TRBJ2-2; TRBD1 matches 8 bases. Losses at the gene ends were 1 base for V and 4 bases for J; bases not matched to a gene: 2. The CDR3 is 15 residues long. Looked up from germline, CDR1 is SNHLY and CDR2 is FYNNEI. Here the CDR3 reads CASSEDRGSTGELFF. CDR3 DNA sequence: TGTGCCAGCAGTGAAGACAGGGGGTCCACCGGGGAGCTGTTTTTT.

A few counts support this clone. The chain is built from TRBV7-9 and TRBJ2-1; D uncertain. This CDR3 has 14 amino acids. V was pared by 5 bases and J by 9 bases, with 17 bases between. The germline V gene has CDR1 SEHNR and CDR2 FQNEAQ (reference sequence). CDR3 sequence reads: CASSPTAVKGEQFF. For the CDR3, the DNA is TGTGCCAGCAGCCCCACGGCTGTTAAGGGTGAGCAGTTCTTC.

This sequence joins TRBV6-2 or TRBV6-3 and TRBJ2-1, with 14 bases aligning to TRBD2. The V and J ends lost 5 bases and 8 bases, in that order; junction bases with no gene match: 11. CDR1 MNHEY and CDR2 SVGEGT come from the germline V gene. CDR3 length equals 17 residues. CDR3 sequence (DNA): TGTGCCAGCAGTCTAACCGGACTAGCGGGAGGAGACTATGAGCAGTTCTTC. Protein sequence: CASSLTGLAGGDYEQFF.

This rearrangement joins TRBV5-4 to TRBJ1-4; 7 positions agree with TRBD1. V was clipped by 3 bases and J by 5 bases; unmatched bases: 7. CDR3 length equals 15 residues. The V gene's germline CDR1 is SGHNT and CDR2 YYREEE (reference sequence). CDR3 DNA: TGTGCCAGCAGCTGGGGAGGGGGCCGGAATGAAAAACTGTTTTTT. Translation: CASSWGGGRNEKLFF.

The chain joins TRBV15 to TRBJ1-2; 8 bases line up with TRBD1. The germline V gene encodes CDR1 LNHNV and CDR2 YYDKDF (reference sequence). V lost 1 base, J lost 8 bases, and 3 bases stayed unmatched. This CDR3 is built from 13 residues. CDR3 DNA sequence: TGTGCCACCAGCAGAGGACAGGGGTTAGGCTACACCTTC. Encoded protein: CATSRGQGLGYTF.

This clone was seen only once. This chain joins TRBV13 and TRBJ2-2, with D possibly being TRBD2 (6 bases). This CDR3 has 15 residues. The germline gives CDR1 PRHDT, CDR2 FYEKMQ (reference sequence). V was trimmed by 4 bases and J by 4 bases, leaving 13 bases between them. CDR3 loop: CASSSGLLPTGELFF. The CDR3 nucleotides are TGTGCCAGCAGCTCGGGACTCCTTCCCACCGGGGAGCTGTTTTTT.

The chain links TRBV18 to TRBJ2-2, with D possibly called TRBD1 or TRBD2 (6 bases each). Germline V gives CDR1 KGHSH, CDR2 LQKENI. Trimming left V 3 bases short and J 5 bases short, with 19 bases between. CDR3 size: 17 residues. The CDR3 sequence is CASSPQTRGANTGELFF. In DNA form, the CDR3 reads TGTGCCAGCTCACCCCAGACAAGGGGGGCAAATACCGGGGAGCTGTTTTTT.

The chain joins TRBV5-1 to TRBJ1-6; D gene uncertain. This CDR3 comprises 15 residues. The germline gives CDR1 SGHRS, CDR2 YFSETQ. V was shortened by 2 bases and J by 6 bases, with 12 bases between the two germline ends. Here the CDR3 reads CASSFNGPSNSPLHF. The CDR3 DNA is TGCGCCAGCAGCTTCAATGGGCCCTCTAATTCACCCCTCCACTTT.

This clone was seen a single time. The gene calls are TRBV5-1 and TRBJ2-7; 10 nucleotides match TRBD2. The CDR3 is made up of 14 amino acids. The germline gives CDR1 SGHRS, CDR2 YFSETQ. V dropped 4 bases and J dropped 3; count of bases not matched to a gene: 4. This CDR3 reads CASSGSSGSYEQYF. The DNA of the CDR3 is TGCGCCAGCAGCGGGTCTAGCGGGAGCTACGAGCAGTACTTC.

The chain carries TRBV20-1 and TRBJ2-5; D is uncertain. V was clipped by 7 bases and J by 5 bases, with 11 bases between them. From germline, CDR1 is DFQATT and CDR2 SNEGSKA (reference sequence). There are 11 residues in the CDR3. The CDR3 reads CSGTLEETQYF. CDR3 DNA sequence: TGCAGTGGGACCTTGGAGGAGACCCAGTACTTC.

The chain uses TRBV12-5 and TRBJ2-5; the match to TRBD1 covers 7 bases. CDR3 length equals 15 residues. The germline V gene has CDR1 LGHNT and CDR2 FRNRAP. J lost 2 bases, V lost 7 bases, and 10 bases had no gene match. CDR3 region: CASALGQVIQETQYF. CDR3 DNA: TGTGCTAGTGCACTTGGACAGGTCATACAAGAGACCCAGTACTTC.

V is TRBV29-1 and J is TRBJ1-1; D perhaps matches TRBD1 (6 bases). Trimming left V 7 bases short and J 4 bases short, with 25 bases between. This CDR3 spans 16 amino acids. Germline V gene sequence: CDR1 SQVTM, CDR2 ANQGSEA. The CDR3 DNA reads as TGCAGCGCGGGCGGGGGCAACCCAGTGTCGGGCACTGAAGCTTTCTTT. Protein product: CSAGGGNPVSGTEAFF.

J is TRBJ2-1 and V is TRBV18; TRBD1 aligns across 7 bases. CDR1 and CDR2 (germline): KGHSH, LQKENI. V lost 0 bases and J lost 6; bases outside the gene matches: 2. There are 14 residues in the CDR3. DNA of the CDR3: TGTGCCAGCTCACCACCGACAGGGTTCAATGAGCAGTTCTTC. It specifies CASSPPTGFNEQFF.

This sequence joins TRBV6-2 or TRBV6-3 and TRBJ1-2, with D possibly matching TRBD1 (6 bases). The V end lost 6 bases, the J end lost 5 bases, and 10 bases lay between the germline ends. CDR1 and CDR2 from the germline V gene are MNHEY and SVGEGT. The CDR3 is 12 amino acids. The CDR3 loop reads CASSLGQYGYTF. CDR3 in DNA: TGTGCCAGCAGCCTCGGACAGTATGGCTACACCTTC.

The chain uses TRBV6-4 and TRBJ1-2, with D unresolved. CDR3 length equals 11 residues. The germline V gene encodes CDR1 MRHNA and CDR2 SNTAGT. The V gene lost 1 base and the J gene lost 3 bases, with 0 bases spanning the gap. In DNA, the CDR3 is TGTGCCAGCAGTGACTACTATGGCTACACCTTC. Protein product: CASSDYYGYTF.

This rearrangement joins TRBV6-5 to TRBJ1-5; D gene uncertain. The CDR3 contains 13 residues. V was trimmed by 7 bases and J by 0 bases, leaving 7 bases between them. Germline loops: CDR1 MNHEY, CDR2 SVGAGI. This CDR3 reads CASNYRSNQPQHF. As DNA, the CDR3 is TGTGCCAGCAATTATCGTAGCAATCAGCCCCAGCATTTT.